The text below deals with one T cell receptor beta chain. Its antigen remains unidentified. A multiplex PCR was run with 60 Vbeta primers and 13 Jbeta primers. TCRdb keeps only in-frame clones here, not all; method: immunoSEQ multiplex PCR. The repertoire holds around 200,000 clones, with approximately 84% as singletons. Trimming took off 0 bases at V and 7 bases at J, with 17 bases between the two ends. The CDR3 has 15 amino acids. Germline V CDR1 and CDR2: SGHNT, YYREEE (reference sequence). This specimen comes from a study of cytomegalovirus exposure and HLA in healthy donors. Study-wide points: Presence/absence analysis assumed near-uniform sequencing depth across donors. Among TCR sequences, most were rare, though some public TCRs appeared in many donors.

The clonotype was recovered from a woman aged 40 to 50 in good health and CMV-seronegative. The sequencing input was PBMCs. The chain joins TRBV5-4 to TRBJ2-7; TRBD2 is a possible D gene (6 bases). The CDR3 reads CASSLDGGGSWEQYF. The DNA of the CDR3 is TGTGCCAGCAGCTTGGACGGGGGTGGGTCTTGGGAGCAGTACTTC.